What follows are 21 T cell receptor beta chains derived from one specimen sequenced in a study of blood T cell repertoires in COVID-19. Clones were read by immunoSEQ multiplex PCR, and TCRdb kept only the in-frame ones, dropping some. Here the sample spans 87,000 or so clones, about 90% being singletons. Sample: peripheral blood. These receptor sequences come from an elderly man with acute or convalescent COVID-19.

The genes are TRBV29-1 and TRBJ2-2; maybe TRBD2 (6 bases). The CDR3 consists of 12 residues. Trimming shortened V by 8 bases and J by 4 bases, and 11 bases separated the two germline ends. Germline values: CDR1 SQVTM, CDR2 ANQGSEA. CDR3 DNA: TGCAGCTACGGGAGCGGCACCGGGGAGCTGTTTTTT. It yields the protein CSYGSGTGELFF.

The rearrangement links TRBV7-2 to TRBJ1-3; a possible D gene is TRBD1 (6 bases). V lost 0 bases to trimming and J lost 1 base, with 7 bases between them. This CDR3 region has 15 residues. Germline V lookup: CDR1 SGHTA, CDR2 FQGNSA. The CDR3 is CASSLATGSGNTIYF. CDR3 coding DNA: TGTGCCAGCAGCTTAGCCACAGGGTCTGGAAACACCATATATTTT.

The gene calls are TRBV14 and TRBJ2-4; TRBD2 matches at 8 bases. The V gene end was trimmed by 4 bases and the J gene end by 7 bases; junction bases not matched to a gene: 0. The CDR3 length is 12 residues. The germline V gene has CDR1 SGHDN and CDR2 FVKESK. The DNA for the CDR3 is TGTGCCAGCAGCCCGGGGGGGAACATTCAGTACTTC. The encoded protein is CASSPGGNIQYF.

V is TRBV10-3 and J is TRBJ1-1; maybe TRBD1 (6 bases). CDR1 and CDR2 (germline): ENHRY, SYGVKD. The CDR3 runs to 13 residues. Trimming left V 6 bases short and J 3 bases short, with 11 bases between. The CDR3 here is CAIRGGGDTEAFF. The CDR3 nucleotides read TGTGCCATCAGGGGCGGGGGCGACACTGAAGCTTTCTTT.

The CDR3 coding sequence is TGTGCCAGCAGCTTGGGTCAAGGAGGATCTGGAAACACCATATATTTT. Protein sequence: CASSLGQGGSGNTIYF. The rearrangement joins TRBV5-5 to TRBJ1-3; the D is unclear. The germline V gene encodes CDR1 SGHKS and CDR2 YYEKEE (reference sequence). The CDR3 runs to 16 residues. V lost 0 bases to trimming and J lost 1 base, with 11 bases between them.

The V call is TRBV7-8, the J call TRBJ2-1, with 11 bases lining up with TRBD1. V gave up 3 bases and J gave up 8 bases; unmatched junction bases: 6. The CDR3 totals 15 residues. Germline loops: CDR1 SGHVS, CDR2 FQNEAQ. The CDR3 reads CASSLRDRGFDEQFF. For the CDR3, the DNA is TGTGCCAGCAGCTTGCGGGACAGGGGGTTTGATGAGCAGTTCTTC.

J is TRBJ2-5 and V is TRBV5-1; D is possibly TRBD1 (6 bases). This CDR3 is built from 14 residues. Germline V CDR1 and CDR2: SGHRS, YFSETQ. V was pared by 0 bases and J by 5 bases, with 11 bases between. CDR3 in amino acids: CASSLGYRAETQYF. The CDR3 nucleotides are TGCGCCAGCAGCTTGGGGTACAGGGCGGAGACCCAGTACTTC. Full variable domain (remainder filled in from reference TRBV5-1 and TRBJ2-5): KAGVTQTPRYLIKTRGQQVTLSCSPISGHRSVSWYQQTPGQGLQFLFEYFSETQRNKGNFPGRFSGRQFSNSRSEMNVSTLELGDSALYLCASSLGYRAETQYFGPGTRLLVL.

The chain carries TRBV7-3 and TRBJ1-2; unclear D gene. Trimming removed 4 bases from V and 8 bases from J, with 14 bases in between. Germline CDR1 is SGHTA and CDR2 is FQGTGA. The CDR3 sequence is 13 residues long. CDR3 in amino acids: CASSSRSGKGYTF. The CDR3 DNA sequence: TGTGCCAGCAGCTCCAGGTCGGGGAAAGGCTACACCTTC.

This sequence joins TRBV5-1 and TRBJ2-5; possible D gene TRBD1, 6 bases. Germline V gives CDR1 SGHRS, CDR2 YFSETQ. Trimming removed 3 bases from V and 0 bases from J, with 15 bases in between. This CDR3 spans 16 amino acids. DNA of the CDR3: TGCGCCAGCAGCTACGGACAGCCGAACCACCAAGAGACCCAGTACTTC. Amino acids: CASSYGQPNHQETQYF.

The chain has TRBV25-1 and TRBJ1-1; perhaps TRBD1 as D (6 bases). V was trimmed by 7 bases and J by 7 bases, leaving 10 bases between them. Germline lookup yields CDR1 MGHDK and CDR2 SYGVNS. The CDR3 has 11 amino acids. CDR3: CASTQGNEAFF. In DNA form, the CDR3 reads TGTGCCAGCACCCAGGGGAATGAAGCTTTCTTT.

The rearrangement links TRBV18 to TRBJ1-2; D possibly corresponds to TRBD1 (5 bases). V was trimmed by 3 bases and J by 2 bases, leaving 7 bases between them. Germline-derived CDR1 and CDR2 are KGHSH and LQKENI. The CDR3 contains 13 residues. CDR3 in amino acids: CASSPGGNYGYTF. The CDR3 DNA sequence: TGTGCCAGCTCACCGGGGGGGAACTATGGCTACACCTTC.

This rearrangement joins TRBV3-1 (or the pseudogene TRBV3-2) to TRBJ1-1; TRBD1 agrees at 7 bases. The CDR3 runs to 16 residues. Per germline, CDR1 LGHDT and CDR2 YNNKEL (reference sequence). Losses at the gene ends were 4 bases for V and 0 bases for J; bases not matched to a gene: 8. The DNA for the CDR3 is TGTGCCAGCAGCCCGCGGACAGGACTCATGAACACTGAAGCTTTCTTT. Protein sequence: CASSPRTGLMNTEAFF.

The V and J genes are TRBV4-1 and TRBJ2-1; D may be TRBD1 (6 bases). This CDR3 contains 15 residues. Trimming pared 2 bases from V and 3 bases from J, leaving 11 bases between. CDR1 is MGHRA and CDR2 is YSYEKL in the germline V gene. In DNA form, the CDR3 reads TGCGCCAGCAGCCAACGGGCGACAGGCTACAATGAGCAGTTCTTC. Its translation: CASSQRATGYNEQFF.

This clone was counted a single time. This chain joins TRBV7-2 and TRBJ1-3; unclear D gene. The V end was cut by 8 bases, the J end by 0 bases, with 5 bases between. The CDR3 has 12 residues. Germline values: CDR1 SGHTA, CDR2 FQGNSA. DNA of the CDR3: TGTGCCAGCGGGCCCTCTGGAAACACCATATATTTT. Its protein product is CASGPSGNTIYF.

This clone was counted a few times. The gene calls are TRBV18 and TRBJ1-1; TRBD1 aligns across 9 bases. Per germline, CDR1 KGHSH and CDR2 LQKENI. The CDR3 covers 15 residues. Trimming took 4 bases from V and 2 from J; bases not matched to a gene: 5. The CDR3 coding sequence is TGTGCCAGCTCACAGACCACAGGGGGCAACACTGAAGCTTTCTTT. Its translation: CASSQTTGGNTEAFF.

The rearrangement links TRBV29-1 to TRBJ2-3; 7 nucleotides match TRBD1. V lost 2 bases and J lost 4; bases outside the gene matches: 3. This CDR3 contains 13 residues. Per germline, CDR1 SQVTM and CDR2 ANQGSEA. The CDR3 loop reads CSVEKGAADTQYF. In nucleotides, the CDR3 is TGCAGCGTTGAAAAGGGGGCGGCAGATACGCAGTATTTT.

The J gene is TRBJ2-2, the V gene TRBV11-2, with D possibly being TRBD1 (7 bases). V was shortened by 3 bases and J by 6 bases, with 14 bases between the two germline ends. CDR1 is SGHAT, CDR2 FQNNGV, per germline. This CDR3 spans 15 amino acids. CDR3 region: CASSFVRGDAGELFF. The CDR3 DNA reads as TGTGCCAGCAGCTTCGTCAGGGGGGATGCCGGGGAGCTGTTTTTT.

The V gene is TRBV6-1, the J gene TRBJ1-4; D is unclear. This CDR3 comprises 16 residues. Trimming cost V 2 bases and J 14 bases, with 24 bases left between them. The germline CDR1 and CDR2 sequences are MNHNS and SASEGT. This CDR3 reads CASSERWESTIFTLFF. CDR3 DNA sequence: TGTGCCAGCAGTGAACGCTGGGAGTCAACTATTTTTACTCTGTTTTTT.

This clone was seen a few times. The chain carries TRBV5-8 and TRBJ1-5; TRBD1 matches 7 bases. Germline CDR1 and CDR2: SGHTS and YDEGEE. This CDR3 is built from 16 residues. V was pared by 0 bases and J by 4 bases, with 7 bases of the junction left unmatched. CDR3 DNA sequence: TGTGCCAGCAGCTTGGGACAGGGAAAAGGTAATCAGCCCCAGCATTTT. Protein product: CASSLGQGKGNQPQHF.

The chain links TRBV10-2 to TRBJ2-7, with TRBD2 matching 14 bases. The germline V gene encodes CDR1 WSHSY and CDR2 SAAADI. The length of the CDR3 is 15 residues. V lost 7 bases, J lost 2 bases, and 4 bases stayed unmatched. The CDR3 region is CASTLTSGGAYEQYF. The CDR3 DNA reads as TGCGCCAGCACCTTGACTAGCGGGGGGGCCTACGAGCAGTACTTC.

The chain joins TRBV5-1 to TRBJ2-3, with unresolved D. V lost 1 base, J lost 11 bases, and 11 bases lay in between. The CDR3 covers 12 residues. Germline V gene sequence: CDR1 SGHRS, CDR2 YFSETQ. The CDR3 region is CASSLLVNEQYF. CDR3 bases: TGCGCCAGCAGCTTGCTAGTGAACGAGCAGTATTTT.